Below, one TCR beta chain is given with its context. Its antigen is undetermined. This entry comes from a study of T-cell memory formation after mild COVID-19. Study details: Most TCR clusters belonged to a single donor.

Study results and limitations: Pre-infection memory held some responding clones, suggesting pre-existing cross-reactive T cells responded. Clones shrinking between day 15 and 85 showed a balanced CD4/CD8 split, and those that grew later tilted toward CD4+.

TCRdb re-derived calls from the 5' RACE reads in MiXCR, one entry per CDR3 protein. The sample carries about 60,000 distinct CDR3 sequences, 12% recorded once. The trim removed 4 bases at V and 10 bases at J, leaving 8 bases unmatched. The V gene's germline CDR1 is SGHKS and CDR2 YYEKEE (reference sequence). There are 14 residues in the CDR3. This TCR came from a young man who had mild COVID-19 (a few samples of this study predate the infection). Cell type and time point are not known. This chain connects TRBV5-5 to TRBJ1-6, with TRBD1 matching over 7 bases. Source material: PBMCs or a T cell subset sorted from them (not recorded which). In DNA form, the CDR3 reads TGTGCCAGCAGCGTCGAAGGGGGCGGATCACCCCTCCACTTT. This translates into CASSVEGGGSPLHF. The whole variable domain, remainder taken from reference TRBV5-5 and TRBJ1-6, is DAGVTQSPTHLIKTRGQQVTLRCSPISGHKSVSWYQQVLGQGPQFIFQYYEKEERGRGNFPDRFSARQFPNYSSELNVNALLLGDSALYLCASSVEGGGSPLHFGNGTRLTVT.